This T cell receptor (beta chain) was sequenced in a study of T-cell reconstitution after alpha-beta-depleted transplantation in children. The CDR3 runs to 15 residues. Germline values: CDR1 LGHDT, CDR2 YNNKEL (reference sequence). V was pared by 4 bases and J by 7 bases, with 20 bases between. As it was prepared, the TCRbeta library received unique molecular identifiers. Using its own MiXCR run on the PCR reads, TCRdb lists one record per CDR3 protein. The table has about 400,000 distinct CDR3 sequences, about 20% seen once; the top ten hold 3.5% to 4%. This sequence was found in a human donor who donated a stem cell graft to a child with acute myeloid leukemia. The input for sequencing was PBMCs from the stem cell graft donor, taken from the stem cell graft. The V gene is TRBV3-1, the J gene TRBJ2-7, with a possible D match to TRBD2 (6 bases). CDR3 region: CASSPAGQRRKEQYF. DNA of the CDR3: TGTGCCAGCAGCCCGGCGGGGCAGCGCCGTAAAGAGCAGTACTTC.